Below are 2 T cell receptor beta chains sequenced from a single sample in a study of blood T cell repertoires in COVID-19. TCRdb keeps only in-frame clones here, not all; method: immunoSEQ multiplex PCR. The profile shows 190,000 or so clones, around four fifths of them singletons. Source material: peripheral blood. Source of these receptors: a man aged 60-69 years with COVID-19, enrolled during active disease.

V is TRBV7-2 and J is TRBJ1-1; 8 nucleotides agree with TRBD1. The CDR3 totals 12 residues. CDR1 and CDR2 from the germline V gene are SGHTA and FQGNSA. With V trimmed by 5 bases and J by 11 bases, 7 bases remained unmatched. CDR3 nucleotides: TGTGCCAGCAGCCTAACAGGGGGACCGGCTTTCTTT. Residues: CASSLTGGPAFF.

The rearrangement uses TRBV7-2 and TRBJ2-3, with D perhaps TRBD2 (5 bases). Between the trimmed V and J ends, which lost 3 bases and 4 bases, there was a span of 5 bases. In germline, CDR1 is SGHTA, CDR2 FQGNSA. The CDR3 covers 12 residues. The CDR3 region has the DNA TGTGCCAGCAGCTTCGGGGCAGATACGCAGTATTTT. Its protein product is CASSFGADTQYF.